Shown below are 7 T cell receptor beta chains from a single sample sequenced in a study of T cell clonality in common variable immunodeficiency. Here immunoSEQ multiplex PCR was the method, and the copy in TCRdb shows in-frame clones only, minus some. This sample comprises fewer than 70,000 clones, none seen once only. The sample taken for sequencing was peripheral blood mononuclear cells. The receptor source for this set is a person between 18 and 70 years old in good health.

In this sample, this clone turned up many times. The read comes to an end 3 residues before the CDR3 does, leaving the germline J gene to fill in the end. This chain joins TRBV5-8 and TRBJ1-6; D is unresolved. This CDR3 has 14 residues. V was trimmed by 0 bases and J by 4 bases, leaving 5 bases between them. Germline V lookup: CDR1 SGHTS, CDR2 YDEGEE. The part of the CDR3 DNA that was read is TGTGCCAGCAGCTTGGCCCAGTATAATTCACCC. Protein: CASSLAQYNSP. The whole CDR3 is CASSLAQYNSPLHF.

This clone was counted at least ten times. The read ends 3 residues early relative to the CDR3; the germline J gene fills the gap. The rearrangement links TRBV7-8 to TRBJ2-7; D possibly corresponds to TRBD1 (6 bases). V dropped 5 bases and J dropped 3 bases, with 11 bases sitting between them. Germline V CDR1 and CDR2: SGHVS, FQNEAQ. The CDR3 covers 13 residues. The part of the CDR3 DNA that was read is TGTGCCAGCAGCCCGGACAGATTCTACGAG. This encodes CASSPDRFYE. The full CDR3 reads CASSPDRFYEQYF.

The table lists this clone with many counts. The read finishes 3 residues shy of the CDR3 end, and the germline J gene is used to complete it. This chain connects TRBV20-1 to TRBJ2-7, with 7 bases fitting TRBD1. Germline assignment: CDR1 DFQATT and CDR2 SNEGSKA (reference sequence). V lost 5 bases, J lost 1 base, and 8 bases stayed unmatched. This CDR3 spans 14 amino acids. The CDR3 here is CSASRDSVSYEQYF. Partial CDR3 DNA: TGCAGTGCTTCTCGGGACAGTGTGTCCTACGAG.

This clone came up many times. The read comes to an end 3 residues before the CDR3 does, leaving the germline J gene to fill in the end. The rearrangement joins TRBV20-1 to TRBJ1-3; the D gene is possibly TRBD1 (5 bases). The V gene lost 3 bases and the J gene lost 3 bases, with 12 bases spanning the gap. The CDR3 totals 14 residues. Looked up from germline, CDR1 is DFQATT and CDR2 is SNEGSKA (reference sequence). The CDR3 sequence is CSARDWGYGNTIYF. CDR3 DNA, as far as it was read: TGCAGTGCTAGGGATTGGGGCTATGGAAACACC.

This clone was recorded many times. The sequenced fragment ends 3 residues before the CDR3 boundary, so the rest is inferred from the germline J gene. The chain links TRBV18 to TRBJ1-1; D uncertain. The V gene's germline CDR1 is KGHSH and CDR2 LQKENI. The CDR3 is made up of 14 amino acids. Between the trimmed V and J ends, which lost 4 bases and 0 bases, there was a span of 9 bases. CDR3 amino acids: CASSLGSLNTEAFF. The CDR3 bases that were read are TGTGCCAGCTCACTGGGCAGCTTGAACACTGAA.

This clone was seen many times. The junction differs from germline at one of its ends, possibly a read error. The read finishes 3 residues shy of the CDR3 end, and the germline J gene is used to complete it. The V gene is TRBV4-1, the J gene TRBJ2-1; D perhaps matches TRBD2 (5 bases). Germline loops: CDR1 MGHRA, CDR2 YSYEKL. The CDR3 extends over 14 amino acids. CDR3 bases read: TGCACCAGCTCTCGGCGGGTATCCTACAATGAG. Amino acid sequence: CTSSRRVSYNE. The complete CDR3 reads CTSSRRVSYNEQFF.

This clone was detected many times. CDR3 bases read: TGTGCCAGTAGTAAAAAAGGGTTCGACACTGAA. It is translated as CASSKKGFDTE. The whole CDR3 protein reads CASSKKGFDTEAFF. The chain joins TRBV19 to TRBJ1-1; the D is unclear. The CDR3 end lies 3 residues beyond the end of the read and is filled in from the germline J gene. With 4 bases removed from V and 3 bases from J, the gap between germline ends came to 12 bases. Germline loops: CDR1 LNHDA, CDR2 SQIVND (reference sequence). CDR3 length: 14 amino acids.